These T cell receptor beta chains were read from a single sample in a study of immune evolution from preneoplasia to lung adenocarcinoma. Method: immunoSEQ multiplex PCR; TCRdb's copy keeps in-frame clones and lacks some. This sample yields thousands of clones, of which over 75% are seen a single time; under 4.5% belongs to the top ten. Sequences were obtained from FFPE invasive lung adenocarcinoma tissue. Source of these receptors: a person in their sixties or seventies with lung adenocarcinoma. Both conserved end residues are part of each CDR3. Each record gives: J gene, clone size, D gene, V gene, CDR3 DNA, CDR3 protein. D genes are given only for firm matches. Size values are once, few and many counts, or a class for expanded clones, and some rows have none.

>TRBJ1-1|-|-|TRBV5-1
TGCGCCAGCAGCTTGGAAGGAAGGGACACTGAAGCTTTCTTT
CASSLEGRDTEAFF
>TRBJ2-3|-|TRBD2|TRBV2
TGTGCCAGCAGTAAATGGGCGGGAGGGAACACAGATACGCAGTATTTT
CASSKWAGGNTDTQYF
>TRBJ1-2|few|-|TRBV7-9
TGTGCCAGCAGGGACAGTTTCTATGGCTACACCTTC
CASRDSFYGYTF
>TRBJ2-1|-|TRBD2|TRBV28
TGTGCCAGCAGTTCTAGCGGAGTCTACAATGAGCAGTTCTTC
CASSSSGVYNEQFF
>TRBJ2-5|-|TRBD1|TRBV11-3
TGTGCCACACAACAGGGGGCGTATGGGACCCAGTACTTC
CATQQGAYGTQYF
>TRBJ2-5|-|-|TRBV5-1
TGCGCCAGTCGCCTAAGGGGCAGCTCCGAAGAGACCCAGTACTTC
CASRLRGSSEETQYF
>TRBJ1-1|-|TRBD1|TRBV27
TGTGCCAGCAGTTTTGGAAAGGGGGCCACTGAAGCTTTCTTT
CASSFGKGATEAFF
>TRBJ2-3|-|-|TRBV7-2
TGTGCCAGCAGAGGCGGCACAGATACGCAGTATTTT
CASRGGTDTQYF
>TRBJ2-3|-|TRBD1|TRBV5-4
TGTGCCATTAGGACAGGGGGATATACAGATACGCAGTATTTT
CAIRTGGYTDTQYF
>TRBJ2-1|-|-|TRBV10-1
TGCGCCAGCAGACCTGCTGCATCCAGTGAGCAGTTCTTC
CASRPAASSEQFF
>TRBJ2-1|-|TRBD2|TRBV7-9
TGTGCCAGCAGCCCTCTGAGCGGGAGTTTACATGAGCAGTTCTTC
CASSPLSGSLHEQFF
>TRBJ2-7|-|TRBD2|TRBV6-5
TGTGCCAGCAGTAGGACTAGCGGGCTCTACGAGCAGTACTTC
CASSRTSGLYEQYF
>TRBJ2-7|-|TRBD2|TRBV28
TGTGCCAGCAGTACCGGGGACTTCAAACTAGCGGGAAGCTCCTACGAGCAGTACTTC
CASSTGDFKLAGSSYEQYF
>TRBJ2-1|once|TRBD1|TRBV28
TGTGCCAGCATCATGGACAGGGGGCGAAATGAGCAGTTCTTC
CASIMDRGRNEQFF
>TRBJ2-3|-|TRBD2|TRBV5-1
TGCGCCAGCAGCTGGGGAGCGGGAAAGGATACGCAGTATTTT
CASSWGAGKDTQYF
>TRBJ1-1|-|TRBD1|TRBV5-1
TGCGCCAGCAGTTCCCCTGAGACAGGGCGCACTGAAGCTTTCTTT
CASSSPETGRTEAFF
>TRBJ2-1|few|-|TRBV6-4
TGTGCCAGCAGTGAAGGTCTAGGGCCAAACAATGAGCAGTTCTTC
CASSEGLGPNNEQFF
>TRBJ2-5|-|TRBD2|TRBV29-1
TGCAGCGTTGGATTGGCCGCGGGGGGCTGGGAGACCCAGTACTTC
CSVGLAAGGWETQYF
>TRBJ2-2|few|-|TRBV4-2
TGTGCCAGCAGCCAAGAGGAAACCGGGGAGCTGTTTTTT
CASSQEETGELFF
>TRBJ2-1|-|-|TRBV4-1
TGCGCCAGCAGCCGTGACTTTGCGAATGAGCAGTTCTTC
CASSRDFANEQFF
>TRBJ2-7|few|-|TRBV7-2
TGTGCCAGCAGCTACCAGGGCAGCTCCTACGAGCAGTACTTC
CASSYQGSSYEQYF
>TRBJ2-3|-|TRBD1|TRBV4-1
TGCGCCAGCAGCCGAGGGGGCGCGGGCACAGATACGCAGTATTTT
CASSRGGAGTDTQYF
>TRBJ2-7|-|-|TRBV30
TGTGCCTGGAGTGTAAGGCTAGAAATAATCTACGAGCAGTACTTC
CAWSVRLEIIYEQYF
>TRBJ2-7|few|-|TRBV15
TGTGCCACCAGCAGAGTAGGACTGGGCGACGAGCAGTACTTC
CATSRVGLGDEQYF
>TRBJ2-7|-|-|TRBV2
TGTGCCAGCAGTGAAGGGAGGGCCCTCCGCGAGCAGTACTTC
CASSEGRALREQYF
>TRBJ2-3|-|-|TRBV6-4
TGTGCCAGCAGTGACTCGACCACAGATACGCAGTATTTT
CASSDSTTDTQYF
>TRBJ2-7|-|-|TRBV5-1
TGCGCCAGCAGCCGACGCACAAGTGAGGAGCAGTACTTC
CASSRRTSEEQYF
>TRBJ2-5|-|TRBD1|TRBV9
TGTGCCAGCAGCGCGGGGACAGTGATTGAAGAGACCCAGTACTTC
CASSAGTVIEETQYF
>TRBJ1-2|few|TRBD1|TRBV6-1
TGTGCCAGCAGAGGAAGTACAGGGGACTATGGCTACACCTTC
CASRGSTGDYGYTF
>TRBJ2-1|-|TRBD1|TRBV19
TGTGCCAGTAGTATAGGGAGGACAGGAGAGCAGTTCTTC
CASSIGRTGEQFF
>TRBJ2-5|few|TRBD1|TRBV13
TGTGCCAGCAGCCCAACGGGACAGGCGAATCAAGAGACCCAGTACTTC
CASSPTGQANQETQYF
>TRBJ2-7|-|TRBD2|TRBV27
TGTGCCAGCAGGGAAGGACTAGCGGGGTACTACGAGCAGTACTTC
CASREGLAGYYEQYF
>TRBJ1-2|-|-|TRBV7-9
TGTGCCAGCAGCTTGTCGTTTTGGGGAGGCCTGGACGGCTACACCTTC
CASSLSFWGGLDGYTF
>TRBJ2-1|-|TRBD1|TRBV19
TGTGCCAGCTCCGGGACAGGGGACTACAATGAGCAGTTCTTC
CASSGTGDYNEQFF
>TRBJ2-7|-|TRBD2|TRBV2
TGTGCCAGCAGTCTCACTAGCGTCGAGCAGTACTTC
CASSLTSVEQYF
>TRBJ2-1|-|-|TRBV19
TGTGCCAGTAGTATAGGGGGTGGAGCCGTGGGAAAGCAGTTCTTC
CASSIGGGAVGKQFF
>TRBJ2-3|few|-|TRBV7-3
TGTGCCAGCAGCCGCTGGAGCACAGATACGCAGTATTTT
CASSRWSTDTQYF
>TRBJ2-2|-|TRBD2|TRBV6-1
TGTGCCAGCAAGTTAGCGGGAGATACCGGGGAGCTGTTTTTT
CASKLAGDTGELFF
>TRBJ2-1|-|TRBD2|TRBV6-4
TGTGCCAGCAGTGAAAGCGGGGAGACAATGAGGCAGTTCTTC
CASSESGETMRQFF
>TRBJ2-5|-|-|TRBV11-2
TGTGCCAGCAGCTCCGGCCGATCGGAACGAGAGACCCAGTACTTC
CASSSGRSERETQYF
>TRBJ2-1|-|-|TRBV6-6
TGTGCCAGCAGTCTGGCTAGCGCCAGCTCCTACAATGAGCAGTTCTTC
CASSLASASSYNEQFF
>TRBJ1-5|-|TRBD1|TRBV28
TGTGCCAGCAGTGTCCGGGACAGGGTCTCCGGGCCCCAGCATTTT
CASSVRDRVSGPQHF
>TRBJ2-2|once|TRBD2|TRBV9
TGTGCCAGCAGCGCCACTAGCGGGAGAGTCGGCGGGGAGCTGTTTTTT
CASSATSGRVGGELFF
>TRBJ2-1|-|TRBD1|TRBV19
TGTGCCAGTAGCACCCCTCCAGGGACAGGGGACAATGAGCAGTTCTTC
CASSTPPGTGDNEQFF
>TRBJ2-3|few|TRBD2|TRBV5-1
TGCGCCAGCAGCCATGGTGGGGGGGACACGCAGTATTTT
CASSHGGGDTQYF
>TRBJ1-1|-|TRBD1|TRBV5-1
TGCGCCAGCAGCTTGGGCGGGACAGAGGGCACTGAAGCTTTCTTT
CASSLGGTEGTEAFF
>TRBJ2-7|-|-|TRBV19
TGTGCCAGTAGTATTGGGGCGGGGACCTCCTACGAGCAGTACTTC
CASSIGAGTSYEQYF
>TRBJ2-1|once|-|TRBV7-2
TGTGCCAGCACCAGTAGGGGGTCGGGAGAAGGAGGTGAGCAGTTCTTC
CASTSRGSGEGGEQFF
>TRBJ2-7|-|-|TRBV2
TGTGCCAGCAGTCGAGACAGCTACGAGCAGTACTTC
CASSRDSYEQYF
>TRBJ2-7|-|-|TRBV7-2
TGTGCCAGCACTACCGGACTCTTCACCTACGAGCAGTACTTC
CASTTGLFTYEQYF
>TRBJ2-5|-|TRBD2|TRBV5-1
TGCGCCAGCAGCTTGGGTAGCGGGAGGCGCGAGACCCAGTACTTC
CASSLGSGRRETQYF
>TRBJ2-7|-|TRBD2|TRBV6-6
TGTGCCAGCAGATTAGCGGGCGCCTACGAGCAGTACTTC
CASRLAGAYEQYF